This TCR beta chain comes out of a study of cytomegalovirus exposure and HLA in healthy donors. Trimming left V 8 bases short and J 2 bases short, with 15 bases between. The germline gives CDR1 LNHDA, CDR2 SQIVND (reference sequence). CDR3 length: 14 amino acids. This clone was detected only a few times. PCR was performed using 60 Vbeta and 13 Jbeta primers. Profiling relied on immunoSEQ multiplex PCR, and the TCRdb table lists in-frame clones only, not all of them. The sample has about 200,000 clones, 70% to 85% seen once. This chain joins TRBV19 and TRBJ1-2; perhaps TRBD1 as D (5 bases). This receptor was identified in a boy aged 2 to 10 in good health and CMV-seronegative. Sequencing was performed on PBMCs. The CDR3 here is CASEATAGNYGYTF. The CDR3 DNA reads TGTGCCAGTGAGGCGACGGCAGGGAACTATGGCTACACCTTC.